Sequencing of this T cell receptor (beta chain) was carried out in a study of OX40 agonist ivuxolimab in advanced cancers. Using immunoSEQ multiplex PCR, the repertoire was profiled, and TCRdb retains in-frame clones only, with some absent. The sample lists around 94,000 clones; about 92% were seen once. This CDR3 has 11 residues. Germline V gene lookup returns CDR1 SQVTM and CDR2 ANQGSEA. V was trimmed by 2 bases and J by 6 bases, leaving 4 bases between them. A history of autoimmune disease or systemic immunosuppression excluded patients. The specimen comprised CD4+ or CD8+ T cells sorted from blood, sampled in a trial of the OX40 agonist ivuxolimab. The chain combines TRBV29-1 with TRBJ1-4; D remains ambiguous. The sequence came from an adult with an advanced solid tumor such as melanoma, head and neck, liver or kidney cancer. The CDR3 coding sequence is TGCAGCGTTGAATACTATGAAAAACTGTTTTTT. The encoded protein is CSVEYYEKLFF.